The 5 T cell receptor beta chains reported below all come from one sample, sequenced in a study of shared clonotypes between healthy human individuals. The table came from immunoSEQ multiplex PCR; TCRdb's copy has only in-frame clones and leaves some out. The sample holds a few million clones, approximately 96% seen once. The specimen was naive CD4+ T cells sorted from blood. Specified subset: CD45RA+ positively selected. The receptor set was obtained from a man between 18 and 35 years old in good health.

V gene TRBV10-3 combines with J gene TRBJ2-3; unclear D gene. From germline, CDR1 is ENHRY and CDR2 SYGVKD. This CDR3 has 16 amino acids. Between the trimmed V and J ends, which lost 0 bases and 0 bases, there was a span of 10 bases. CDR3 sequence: CAISESASPSTDTQYF. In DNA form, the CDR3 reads TGTGCCATCAGTGAGTCAGCGTCTCCTAGCACAGATACGCAGTATTTT.

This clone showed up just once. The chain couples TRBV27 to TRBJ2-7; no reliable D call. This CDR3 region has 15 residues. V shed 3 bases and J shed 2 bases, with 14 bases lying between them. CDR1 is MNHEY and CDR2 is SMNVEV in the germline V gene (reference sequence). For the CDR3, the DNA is TGTGCCAGCAGTTTTCGGTCCAGGTCCGCCTACGAGCAGTACTTC. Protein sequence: CASSFRSRSAYEQYF.

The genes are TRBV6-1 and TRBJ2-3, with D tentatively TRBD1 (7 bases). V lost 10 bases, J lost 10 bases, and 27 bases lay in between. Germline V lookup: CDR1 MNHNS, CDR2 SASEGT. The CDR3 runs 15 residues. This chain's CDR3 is CATGQEPAFGGSQYF. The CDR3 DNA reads TGTGCCACAGGACAGGAGCCCGCTTTCGGAGGGTCGCAGTATTTT.

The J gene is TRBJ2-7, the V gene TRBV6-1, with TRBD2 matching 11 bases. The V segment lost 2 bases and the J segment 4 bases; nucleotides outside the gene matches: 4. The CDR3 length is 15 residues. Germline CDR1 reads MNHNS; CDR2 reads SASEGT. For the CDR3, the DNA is TGTGCCAGCAGTGAACCGACTAGCGGGACGTACGAGCAGTACTTC. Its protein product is CASSEPTSGTYEQYF.

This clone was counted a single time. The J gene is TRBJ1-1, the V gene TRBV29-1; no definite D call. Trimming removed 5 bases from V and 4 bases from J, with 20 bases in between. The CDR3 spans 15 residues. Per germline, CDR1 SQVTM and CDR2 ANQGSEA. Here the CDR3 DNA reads TGCAGCGTTTCTTTTTTAGGCAGGCGGGGCACTGAAGCTTTCTTT. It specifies CSVSFLGRRGTEAFF.